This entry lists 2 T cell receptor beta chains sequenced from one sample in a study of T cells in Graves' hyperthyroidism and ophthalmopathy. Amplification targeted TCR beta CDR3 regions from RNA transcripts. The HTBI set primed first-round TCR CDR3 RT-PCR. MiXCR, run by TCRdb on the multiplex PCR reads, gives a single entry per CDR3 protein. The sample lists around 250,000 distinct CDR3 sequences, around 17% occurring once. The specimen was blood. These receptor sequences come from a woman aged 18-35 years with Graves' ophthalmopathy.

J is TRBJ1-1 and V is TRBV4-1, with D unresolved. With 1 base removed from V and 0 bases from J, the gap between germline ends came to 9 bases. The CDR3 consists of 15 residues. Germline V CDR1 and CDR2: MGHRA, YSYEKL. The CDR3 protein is CASSQGPLLNTEAFF. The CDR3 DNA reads TGCGCCAGCAGCCAAGGTCCTCTACTGAACACTGAAGCTTTCTTT.

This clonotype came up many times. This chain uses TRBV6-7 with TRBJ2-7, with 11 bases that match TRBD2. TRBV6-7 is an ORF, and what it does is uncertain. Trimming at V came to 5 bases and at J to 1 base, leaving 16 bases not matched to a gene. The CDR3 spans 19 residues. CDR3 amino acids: CASSTGPRLAGMFSYEQYF. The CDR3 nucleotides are TGTGCCAGCAGTACGGGGCCTCGACTAGCGGGAATGTTTTCCTACGAGCAGTACTTC.